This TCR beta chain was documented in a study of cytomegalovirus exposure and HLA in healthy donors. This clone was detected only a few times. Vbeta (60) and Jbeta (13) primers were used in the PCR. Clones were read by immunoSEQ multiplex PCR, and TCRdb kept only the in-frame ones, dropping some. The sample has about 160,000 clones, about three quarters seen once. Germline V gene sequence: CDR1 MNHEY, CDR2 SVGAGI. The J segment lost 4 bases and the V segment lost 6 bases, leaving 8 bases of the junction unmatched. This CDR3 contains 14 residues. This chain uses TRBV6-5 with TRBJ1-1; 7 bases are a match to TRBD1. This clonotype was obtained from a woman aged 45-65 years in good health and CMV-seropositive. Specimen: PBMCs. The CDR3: CASRKQGSSTEAFF. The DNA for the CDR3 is TGTGCCAGCAGAAAACAGGGGTCGAGCACTGAAGCTTTCTTT.